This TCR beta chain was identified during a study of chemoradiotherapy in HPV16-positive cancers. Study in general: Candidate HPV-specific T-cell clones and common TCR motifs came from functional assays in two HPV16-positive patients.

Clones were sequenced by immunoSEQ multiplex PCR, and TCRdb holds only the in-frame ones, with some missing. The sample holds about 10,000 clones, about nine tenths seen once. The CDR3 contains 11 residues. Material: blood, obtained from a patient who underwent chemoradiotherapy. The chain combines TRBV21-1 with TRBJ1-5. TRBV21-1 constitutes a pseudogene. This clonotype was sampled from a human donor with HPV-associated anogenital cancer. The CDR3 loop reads CASSYQQPQHF. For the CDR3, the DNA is TGTGCCAGCTCCTATCAACAGCCCCAGCATTTT.